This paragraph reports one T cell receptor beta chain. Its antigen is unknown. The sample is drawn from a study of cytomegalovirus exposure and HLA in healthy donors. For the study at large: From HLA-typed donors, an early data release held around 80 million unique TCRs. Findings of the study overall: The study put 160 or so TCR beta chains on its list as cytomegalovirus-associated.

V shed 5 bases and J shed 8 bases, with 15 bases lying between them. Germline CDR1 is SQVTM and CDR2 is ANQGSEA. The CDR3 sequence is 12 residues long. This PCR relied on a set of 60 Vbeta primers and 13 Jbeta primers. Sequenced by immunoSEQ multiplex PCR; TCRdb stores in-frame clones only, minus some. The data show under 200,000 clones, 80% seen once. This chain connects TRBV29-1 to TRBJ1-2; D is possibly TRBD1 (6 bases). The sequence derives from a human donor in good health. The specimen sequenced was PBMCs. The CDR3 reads CSVTGYSGGYTF. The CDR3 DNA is TGCAGCGTTACAGGGTATTCAGGAGGCTACACCTTC.